This TCR beta chain was sequenced in a study of blood T cell repertoires in COVID-19. Across the whole study: COVID-19 samples from acute and convalescent phases originated in the United States, Italy and Spain. In each case, the material was cDNA or gDNA derived from T cells, B-cell-depleted T cells, or PBMCs.

The authors' processing: Reference gene primer amplification yielded estimated nucleated cell counts. Produced via immunoSEQ multiplex PCR; TCRdb's table is partial and in-frame only. The DNA was the basis for D and trimming; V, J and clone size are from that table. The repertoire holds around 460,000 clones, with 85% to 90% as singletons. The trim removed 5 bases at V and 4 bases at J, leaving 4 bases unmatched. Looked up from germline, CDR1 is SEHNR and CDR2 is FQNEAQ (reference sequence). This CDR3 has 14 amino acids. The clonotype originates from a man aged 18 to 29 with COVID-19, enrolled during active disease. This chain joins TRBV7-9 and TRBJ1-1; 10 bases are a match to TRBD1. The sequenced material came from peripheral blood. CDR3 coding DNA: TGTGCCAGCAGCAACGACAGGGGGCTCACTGAAGCTTTCTTT. This gives the protein CASSNDRGLTEAFF.